Presented here are 29 T cell receptor beta chains from one specimen sequenced in a study of cytomegalovirus exposure and HLA in healthy donors. Both 60 Vbeta primers and 13 Jbeta primers went into the PCR. Measured with immunoSEQ multiplex PCR; TCRdb has only the in-frame clones, and not every one. The repertoire includes nearly 200,000 clones, about 85% of them detected once, and approximately 0.4% sits in the top ten. The sample taken for sequencing was PBMCs. These receptors all stem from a male donor in good health and CMV-seropositive.

The chain employs TRBV11-2 and TRBJ2-5, with D maybe TRBD2 (6 bases). CDR1 and CDR2 (germline): SGHAT, FQNNGV. V was cut by 1 base and J by 1 base, with 7 bases left in between. CDR3 length equals 14 residues. CDR3 in amino acids: CASSLGTIQETQYF. CDR3 nucleotide sequence: TGTGCCAGCAGCTTAGGGACTATCCAAGAGACCCAGTACTTC.

This chain uses TRBV7-2 with TRBJ2-7; TRBD1 matches at 7 bases. CDR1 and CDR2 (germline): SGHTA, FQGNSA. The CDR3 contains 14 residues. Trimming at V came to 4 bases and at J to 2 bases, leaving 5 bases not matched to a gene. The CDR3 loop reads CASSYRDRAYEQYF. The CDR3 nucleotides are TGTGCCAGCAGCTACCGGGACAGAGCCTACGAGCAGTACTTC.

J is TRBJ2-7 and V is TRBV19, with 8 bases aligning to TRBD1. Germline V gene sequence: CDR1 LNHDA, CDR2 SQIVND (reference sequence). There are 14 residues in the CDR3. V trimming: 2 bases; J trimming: 0 bases; junction bases outside the gene matches: 0. CDR3 coding DNA: TGTGCCAGTAGTATAACAGGGGGCTCCTACGAGCAGTACTTC. It specifies CASSITGGSYEQYF.

V is TRBV2 and J is TRBJ2-7; 8 bases line up with TRBD2. J lost 3 bases, V lost 7 bases, and 5 bases had no gene match. CDR3 length: 13 residues. Germline V lookup: CDR1 SNHLY, CDR2 FYNNEI. DNA for the CDR3: TGTGCCAGCAATAGCGGGGTATACTACGAGCAGTACTTC. Protein sequence: CASNSGVYYEQYF.

This rearrangement joins TRBV28 to TRBJ1-2; D is unclear. This CDR3 region has 15 residues. CDR1 is MDHEN and CDR2 is SYDVKM in the germline V gene. The V and J ends lost 6 bases and 5 bases respectively, with 19 bases between them. The CDR3, as DNA: TGTGCCAGCAGCTATGCCCAAGCGGGCGGGTATGGCTACACCTTC. Amino acids: CASSYAQAGGYGYTF.

V is TRBV10-3 and J is TRBJ2-3; 8 positions agree with TRBD2. The germline V gene has CDR1 ENHRY and CDR2 SYGVKD. This CDR3 is built from 15 residues. J lost 2 bases, V lost 3 bases, and 4 bases had no gene match. The chain's CDR3 is CAISDGGGLTDTQYF. The CDR3 DNA is TGTGCCATCAGTGATGGCGGGGGGCTCACAGATACGCAGTATTTT.

The V call is TRBV9, the J call TRBJ2-2; 11 bases are a match to TRBD2. Trimming at V came to 3 bases and at J to 8 bases, leaving 6 bases not matched to a gene. The V gene's germline CDR1 is SGDLS and CDR2 YYNGEE. The CDR3 sequence is 15 residues long. The CDR3 coding sequence is TGTGCCAGCAGCGGAACTAGCGGGAGATTTGGGGAGCTGTTTTTT. Protein sequence: CASSGTSGRFGELFF.

This CDR3 is CASKSGRSGGHNEQFF. The CDR3 DNA is TGTGCCAGTAAGAGCGGGCGGAGCGGGGGGCATAATGAGCAGTTCTTC. The chain couples TRBV5-6 to TRBJ2-1; 9 bases fit TRBD2. Germline V gives CDR1 SGHDT, CDR2 YYEEEE. CDR3 length equals 16 residues. The junction had 16 bases not matched to a gene; V was cut back by 8 bases and J by 7 bases.

The chain uses TRBV7-2 and TRBJ2-7, with D perhaps TRBD1 (5 bases). Germline values: CDR1 SGHTA, CDR2 FQGNSA. The V and J ends lost 0 bases and 3 bases respectively, with 9 bases between them. This CDR3 has 14 amino acids. The CDR3 loop reads CASSLAQGNYEQYF. The CDR3 coding sequence is TGTGCCAGCAGCTTAGCCCAGGGTAACTACGAGCAGTACTTC. Combining the CDR3 with reference TRBV7-2 and TRBJ2-7 gives the whole variable domain GAGVSQSPSNKVTEKGKDVELRCDPISGHTALYWYRQSLGQGLEFLIYFQGNSAPDKSGLPSDRFSAERTGGSVSTLTIQRTQQEDSAVYLCASSLAQGNYEQYFGPGTRLTVT.

V and J are TRBV25-1 and TRBJ2-7; possible D gene TRBD1, 6 bases. The CDR3 length is 14 residues. Germline-derived CDR1 and CDR2 are MGHDK and SYGVNS. V lost 3 bases, J lost 2 bases, and 11 bases lay in between. Here the CDR3 reads CASSDLGQAYEQYF. The CDR3 DNA is TGTGCCAGCAGTGACCTGGGACAAGCCTACGAGCAGTACTTC.

The chain combines TRBV28 with TRBJ2-1; D unresolved. CDR1 and CDR2 (germline): MDHEN, SYDVKM. The CDR3 covers 14 residues. Between the trimmed V and J ends, which lost 7 bases and 0 bases, there was a span of 10 bases. The CDR3 nucleotides read TGTGCCAGCACGCTACTTAGCTCCTACAATGAGCAGTTCTTC. It yields the protein CASTLLSSYNEQFF.

The chain combines TRBV28 with TRBJ2-5; 7 bases align to TRBD2. Germline V lookup: CDR1 MDHEN, CDR2 SYDVKM. The J segment lost 4 bases and the V segment lost 3 bases, leaving 2 bases of the junction unmatched. The CDR3 extends over 13 amino acids. The CDR3 protein is CASSLGGGETQYF. The CDR3 nucleotides read TGTGCCAGCAGTTTGGGCGGGGGAGAGACCCAGTACTTC.

This chain joins TRBV28 and TRBJ2-7, with D possibly TRBD2 on 6 matching bases. Germline assignment: CDR1 MDHEN and CDR2 SYDVKM. V lost 3 bases, J lost 6 bases, and 9 bases lay in between. The length of the CDR3 is 12 residues. The CDR3 loop reads CASSLELAEQYF. The CDR3 DNA is TGTGCCAGCAGTTTGGAACTAGCCGAGCAGTACTTC.

This chain connects TRBV6-5 to TRBJ2-1, with a possible D match to TRBD1 (6 bases). V was cut by 5 bases and J by 7 bases, with 18 bases left in between. This CDR3 comprises 15 residues. CDR1 and CDR2 from the germline V gene are MNHEY and SVGAGI. CDR3 in DNA: TGTGCCAGCAGTCCATGGGACACGAGGGGTAATGAGCAGTTCTTC. Translated: CASSPWDTRGNEQFF.

The V and J genes are TRBV5-5 and TRBJ1-2, with D maybe TRBD1 (5 bases). The CDR3 loop spans 13 amino acids. V was pared by 0 bases and J by 7 bases, with 10 bases between. Germline V gives CDR1 SGHKS, CDR2 YYEKEE (reference sequence). The CDR3 is CASSLDQGTGYTF. For the CDR3, the DNA is TGTGCCAGCAGCTTGGATCAGGGAACTGGCTACACCTTC.

This chain uses TRBV7-6 with TRBJ2-3, with D possibly being TRBD2 (5 bases). V shed 9 bases and J shed 3 bases, with 19 bases lying between them. CDR3 length: 15 amino acids. Germline V gives CDR1 SGHVS, CDR2 FNYEAQ. The CDR3 protein is CASRRLASGTDTQYF. As DNA, the CDR3 is TGTGCCAGTAGAAGGCTAGCCTCAGGAACAGATACGCAGTATTTT.

The rearrangement uses TRBV30 and TRBJ2-2, with D unclear. CDR1 is GTSNPN, CDR2 SVGIG, per germline (reference sequence). Trimming took 4 bases from V and 7 from J, leaving 13 bases between them. The CDR3 totals 13 residues. Here the CDR3 reads CAWIASPGGELFF. In DNA form, the CDR3 reads TGTGCCTGGATCGCCTCCCCCGGCGGGGAGCTGTTTTTT. The whole variable domain, remainder taken from reference TRBV30 and TRBJ2-2, is SQTIHQWPATLVQPVGSPLSLECTVEGTSNPNLYWYRQAAGRGLQLLFYSVGIGQISSEVPQNLSASRPQDRQFILSSKKLLLSDSGFYLCAWIASPGGELFFGEGSRLTVL.

V gene TRBV7-9 combines with J gene TRBJ2-5, with 10 bases identical to TRBD1. The assigned J gene may be wrong: the sequence end matches TRBJ2-7 better. The germline V gene encodes CDR1 SEHNR and CDR2 FQNEAQ (reference sequence). This CDR3 is 14 amino acids long. CDR3 sequence: CASSATGGVYEQYF. The CDR3 bases are TGTGCCAGCAGCGCGACAGGGGGCGTGTACGAGCAGTACTTC.

The chain links TRBV4-2 to TRBJ2-7; 7 bases line up with TRBD1. Trimming at V came to 0 bases and at J to 4 bases, leaving 9 bases not matched to a gene. Germline CDR1 is LGHNA and CDR2 is YNFKEQ. The CDR3 loop spans 16 amino acids. CDR3: CASSQDQDRVSYEQYF. CDR3 nucleotide sequence: TGTGCCAGCAGCCAAGATCAAGACAGGGTTAGTTACGAGCAGTACTTC.

This clone was seen a handful of times. The gene calls are TRBV28 and TRBJ1-3; 8 bases are a match to TRBD1. Germline CDR1 is MDHEN and CDR2 is SYDVKM. The J segment lost 3 bases and the V segment lost 8 bases, leaving 9 bases of the junction unmatched. The CDR3 is 15 residues long. This CDR3 is CASRSQGAGGNTIYF. CDR3 bases: TGTGCCAGCCGGTCTCAGGGGGCGGGTGGAAACACCATATATTTT.

The chain employs TRBV7-2 and TRBJ2-5; D is perhaps TRBD1 (6 bases). The J call may be incorrect, as the DNA end agrees better with TRBJ2-7. The germline V gene has CDR1 SGHTA and CDR2 FQGNSA. The CDR3 is made up of 15 amino acids. The CDR3 nucleotides read TGTGCCAGCAGCTTAGACAGGGTGGTACGGTACGAGCAGTACTTC. Residues: CASSLDRVVRYEQYF.

The chain's CDR3 is CASSSGQGNNQPQHF. CDR3 sequence (DNA): TGTGCCAGCAGCTCTGGACAGGGTAACAATCAGCCCCAGCATTTT. The chain employs TRBV5-8 and TRBJ1-5, with 8 bases identical to TRBD1. The CDR3 has 15 amino acids. Germline trimming cut 3 bases from V and 3 bases from J; bases unmatched to any gene: 5. Germline CDR1 reads SGHTS; CDR2 reads YDEGEE.

The rearrangement joins TRBV11-3 to TRBJ1-5; 10 positions agree with TRBD1. There are 16 residues in the CDR3. The V and J ends lost 8 bases and 1 base, in that order; junction bases with no gene match: 8. CDR1 is SGHNT and CDR2 is YENEEA in the germline V gene. As DNA, the CDR3 is TGTGCCAGCTTCGGGACAGGGGTTGGCAGCAATCAGCCCCAGCATTTT. Its translation: CASFGTGVGSNQPQHF.

This rearrangement joins TRBV11-2 to TRBJ2-7, with D hard to call. The germline CDR1 and CDR2 sequences are SGHAT and FQNNGV. V was cut by 2 bases and J by 4 bases, with 9 bases left in between. This CDR3 region has 13 residues. The CDR3 region is CASSLFRSYEQYF. CDR3 in DNA: TGTGCCAGCAGCTTATTCCGGTCATACGAGCAGTACTTC. Filled out from reference TRBV11-2 and TRBJ2-7, the complete variable domain reads EAGVAQSPRYKIIEKRQSVAFWCNPISGHATLYWYQQILGQGPKLLIQFQNNGVVDDSQLPKDRFSAERLKGVDSTLKIQPAKLEDSAVYLCASSLFRSYEQYFGPGTRLTVT.

In its sample, this clone was seen once. This rearrangement joins TRBV4-1 to TRBJ1-6; 9 bases are shared with TRBD1. V shed 1 base and J 10 bases; nucleotides not matched to a gene: 5. The CDR3 length is 15 residues. Germline CDR1 and CDR2: MGHRA and YSYEKL. The CDR3 protein is CASSQGDRVGSPLHF. CDR3 sequence (DNA): TGCGCCAGCAGCCAAGGGGACAGGGTTGGATCACCCCTCCACTTT.

The chain carries TRBV19 and TRBJ2-1; 8 bases match TRBD1. The CDR3 is made up of 18 amino acids. Germline loops: CDR1 LNHDA, CDR2 SQIVND (reference sequence). The trim removed 5 bases at V and 0 bases at J, leaving 12 bases unmatched. CDR3 in DNA: TGTGCCAGTAGTCTAAGGGACAGGACGACAATCTCCTACAATGAGCAGTTCTTC. It translates to CASSLRDRTTISYNEQFF.

This clone has only a few counts. As DNA, the CDR3 is TGTGCCAGCAGCCGAGGAAGGACAGGGGGCTTGAACACTGAAGCTTTCTTT. Its protein is CASSRGRTGGLNTEAFF. The V call is TRBV4-2, the J call TRBJ1-1; 11 nucleotides align to TRBD1. CDR1 and CDR2 (germline): LGHNA, YNFKEQ. The CDR3 sequence is 17 residues long. The V and J ends lost 4 bases and 0 bases, in that order; junction bases with no gene match: 7.

This chain links TRBV5-1 with TRBJ2-5, with D perhaps TRBD2 (5 bases). V was clipped by 7 bases and J by 0 bases, with 10 bases between them. Germline V CDR1 and CDR2: SGHRS, YFSETQ. There are 13 residues in the CDR3. CDR3 loop: CASHLGDQETQYF. For the CDR3, the DNA is TGCGCCAGCCACCTCGGGGACCAAGAGACCCAGTACTTC.

The count of this clone is one. CDR3 nucleotides: TGTGCCAGTAGGCACCTATCGGACAGGGCTGGACAGCCCCAGCATTTT. Translated, it gives CASRHLSDRAGQPQHF. This sequence joins TRBV19 and TRBJ1-5, with TRBD1 matching over 8 bases. With 6 bases clipped from V and 7 bases from J, the junction kept 14 bases outside the gene matches. Germline values: CDR1 LNHDA, CDR2 SQIVND (reference sequence). The CDR3 totals 16 residues. Based on the CDR3 plus reference TRBV19 and TRBJ1-5, the full variable domain is DGGITQSPKYLFRKEGQNVTLSCEQNLNHDAMYWYRQDPGQGLRLIYYSQIVNDFQKGDIAEGYSVSREKKESFPLTVTSAQKNPTAFYLCASRHLSDRAGQPQHFGDGTRLSIL.